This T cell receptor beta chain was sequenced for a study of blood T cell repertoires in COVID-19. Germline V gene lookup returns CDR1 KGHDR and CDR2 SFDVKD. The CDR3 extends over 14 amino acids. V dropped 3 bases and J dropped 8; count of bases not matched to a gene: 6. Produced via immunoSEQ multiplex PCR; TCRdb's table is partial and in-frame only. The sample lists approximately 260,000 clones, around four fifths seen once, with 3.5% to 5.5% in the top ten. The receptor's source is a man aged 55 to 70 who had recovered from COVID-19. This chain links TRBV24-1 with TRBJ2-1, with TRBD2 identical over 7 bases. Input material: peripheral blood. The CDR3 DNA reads TGTGCCACCAGTGATCGAGGGACTAAGGATGAGCAGTTCTTC. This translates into CATSDRGTKDEQFF.